These T cell receptor beta chains were read from a single sample in a study of Ad26.COV2.S vaccination and SARS-CoV-2 variants. Clones were read by immunoSEQ multiplex PCR, and TCRdb kept only the in-frame ones, dropping some. Of some 340,000 clones listed, 70% to 90% were seen once; the top ten hold under 2.5%. The specimen was peripheral blood, collected in a trial of Ad26.COV2.S vaccine versus placebo. The receptor source for this set is a person aged 18-60 years who received the Ad26.COV2.S COVID-19 vaccine or a placebo. The CDR3 runs from the conserved cysteine through the conserved F or W. D genes are given only for firm matches. Clone size is stated in some rows and not others, as once, few, many or a class when expanded.

j_call d_call v_call clone_size cdr3_aa cdr3_nt
TRBJ2-7 NA TRBV28 NA CASSTLSTGPYEQYF TGTGCCAGCAGTACCCTCTCGACGGGCCCCTACGAGCAGTACTTC
TRBJ1-1 NA TRBV9 NA CASSVYREGTEAFF TGTGCCAGCAGCGTTTACAGGGAAGGGACTGAAGCTTTCTTT
TRBJ2-2 TRBD2 TRBV28 NA CASSIQSGGNTGELFF TGTGCCAGCAGCATCCAGAGCGGGGGGAACACCGGGGAGCTGTTTTTT
TRBJ2-2 NA TRBV11-2 once CASSLVVGANTGELFF TGTGCCAGCAGCTTAGTGGTGGGGGCTAACACCGGGGAGCTGTTTTTT
TRBJ2-7 NA TRBV7-9 NA CASSLLGSIPNEQYF TGTGCCAGCAGCTTATTGGGGAGCATACCCAACGAGCAGTACTTC
TRBJ2-3 TRBD2 TRBV5-1 NA CASSLDPRGGGATDTQYF TGCGCCAGCAGCTTGGATCCGCGGGGCGGGGGGGCGACAGATACGCAGTATTTT
TRBJ1-1 NA TRBV19 NA CASGYRVNTEAFF TGTGCCAGTGGTTACAGGGTGAACACTGAAGCTTTCTTT
TRBJ1-2 TRBD1 TRBV28 NA CASSLDRNYGYTF TGTGCCAGCAGTTTGGACAGGAACTATGGCTACACCTTC
TRBJ1-1 NA TRBV19 NA CASSRPGNTEAFF TGTGCCAGTAGTAGACCGGGTAACACTGAAGCTTTCTTT
TRBJ1-1 NA TRBV19 NA CASSMSGGREAFF TGTGCCAGTAGTATGTCAGGAGGGAGGGAAGCTTTCTTT
TRBJ1-1 TRBD1 TRBV7-8 NA CASSHRRGRQGGTEAFF TGTGCCAGCAGCCACCGCCGCGGGCGACAGGGTGGTACTGAAGCTTTCTTT
TRBJ1-2 NA TRBV18 NA CASSPGLQGHYGYTF TGTGCCAGCTCACCCGGACTTCAGGGACACTATGGCTACACCTTC
TRBJ2-5 TRBD1 TRBV9 NA CASSPIDRGLETQYF TGTGCCAGCAGCCCCATAGACAGGGGGCTAGAGACCCAGTACTTC
TRBJ1-2 NA TRBV15 NA CATSREQGGYTF TGTGCCACCAGCAGAGAACAAGGAGGCTACACCTTC
TRBJ2-2 TRBD1 TRBV6-1 NA CASSEYRGGIRAGELFF TGTGCCAGCAGTGAATATCGAGGGGGCATTCGAGCCGGGGAGCTGTTTTTT
TRBJ2-7 TRBD1 TRBV29-1 NA CSVRTGPASMGYEQYF TGCAGCGTTCGGACAGGGCCTGCGTCTATGGGCTACGAGCAGTACTTC
TRBJ1-5 NA TRBV5-5 NA CASSWGQGSNQPQHF TGTGCCAGCAGCTGGGGCCAGGGCAGCAATCAGCCCCAGCATTTT
TRBJ1-2 TRBD1 TRBV7-3 NA CASSRSGTGADGYTF TGTGCCAGCAGTCGATCAGGGACAGGGGCGGATGGCTACACCTTC
TRBJ1-5 NA TRBV10-1 NA CASIEGQGSPFRPNQPQHF TGCGCCAGCATAGAGGGGCAGGGGAGTCCCTTTAGGCCAAATCAGCCCCAGCATTTT
TRBJ2-5 TRBD1 TRBV5-4 NA CASSLVLTGDFQETQYF TGTGCCAGCAGCTTGGTTTTGACAGGGGATTTTCAAGAGACCCAGTACTTC
TRBJ2-4 TRBD1 TRBV28 NA CASSLPGTGGPKNIQYF TGTGCCAGCAGCTTGCCGGGGACAGGGGGCCCCAAAAACATTCAGTACTTC
TRBJ1-4 NA TRBV9 NA CASSVDGVTNEKLFF TGTGCCAGCAGCGTAGATGGGGTAACTAATGAAAAACTGTTTTTT
TRBJ2-4 NA TRBV3-1/TRBV3-2 NA CASSPAGGENIQYF TGTGCCAGCAGCCCTGCAGGGGGGGAAAACATTCAGTACTTC
TRBJ2-5 NA TRBV12-5 NA CASGSPNEQGQETQYF TGTGCTAGTGGCTCGCCTAACGAACAGGGCCAAGAGACCCAGTACTTC
TRBJ1-2 NA TRBV5-1 once CASSLAGVSPGYTF TGCGCCAGCAGTTTAGCAGGTGTGAGCCCTGGCTACACCTTC
TRBJ2-2 NA TRBV12-3/TRBV12-4 many CASHRALTGELFF TGTGCCAGCCATCGAGCCCTTACCGGGGAGCTGTTTTTT
TRBJ2-7 NA TRBV5-1 NA CASSPRQAYEQYF TGCGCCAGCAGCCCTAGACAGGCCTACGAGCAGTACTTC
TRBJ2-7 TRBD1 TRBV7-9 NA CASSPSGTGSYEQYF TGTGCCAGCAGCCCCTCCGGGACAGGCTCCTACGAGCAGTACTTC
TRBJ1-6 NA TRBV10-3 NA CAISGGAANSPLHF TGTGCCATCAGTGGCGGGGCGGCTAATTCACCCCTCCACTTT
TRBJ1-2 NA TRBV2 NA CASARTVYTF TGTGCCAGCGCCCGGACGGTCTACACCTTC